This TCR beta chain originates from a study of blood T cell repertoires in COVID-19. Overall study context: Whether acute or convalescent, the COVID-19 samples came from the United States, Italy and Spain. Sample material is recorded as cDNA or gDNA derived from T cells, B-cell-depleted T cells, or PBMCs.

Here immunoSEQ multiplex PCR was the method, and the copy in TCRdb shows in-frame clones only, minus some. Seen here are 100,000 to 150,000 clones, roughly 86% observed once, and the top ten hold approximately 10%. Patients from Seattle were sampled longitudinally, starting during active infection. The specimen sequenced was peripheral blood. The sequence was collected from a woman aged 65 to 85 with COVID-19, enrolled during active disease.

The DNA of the CDR3 is TGCGCCAGCAGCTCGACAGGGATCAGCACAGATACGCAGTATTTT. This sequence encodes CASSSTGISTDTQYF. The chain employs TRBV5-1 and TRBJ2-3; 7 bases fit TRBD1. J was trimmed by 0 bases and V by 3 bases; bases with no gene match: 4. Germline assignment: CDR1 SGHRS and CDR2 YFSETQ. The CDR3 contains 15 residues. Based on the CDR3 plus reference TRBV5-1 and TRBJ2-3, the full variable domain is KAGVTQTPRYLIKTRGQQVTLSCSPISGHRSVSWYQQTPGQGLQFLFEYFSETQRNKGNFPGRFSGRQFSNSRSEMNVSTLELGDSALYLCASSSTGISTDTQYFGPGTRLTVL.